This passage covers 21 T cell receptor beta chains from one sample sequenced in a study of blood T cells in healthy people across ages. A J-beta primer mix and a sample-barcoded 5' primer were used in a second PCR of roughly 6 to 11 cycles. Each CDR3 protein gets one entry after TCRdb re-called the 5' RACE reads with MiXCR. This table has around 1.5 million distinct CDR3 sequences, about 43% appearing once. The sequenced sample consisted of blood. Receptors were obtained from a woman between 18 and 29 years old in good health.

This chain joins TRBV9 and TRBJ2-1, with a tentative D call TRBD2 (5 bases). V dropped 0 bases and J dropped 5 bases, with 9 bases sitting between them. The CDR3 sequence is 14 residues long. The germline CDR1 and CDR2 sequences are SGDLS and YYNGEE. CDR3: CASSVGAGNNEQFF. The DNA of the CDR3 is TGTGCCAGCAGCGTAGGGGCGGGTAACAATGAGCAGTTCTTC.

The chain recombines TRBV20-1 with TRBJ1-2; a possible D gene is TRBD1 (6 bases). Germline CDR1 reads DFQATT; CDR2 reads SNEGSKA (reference sequence). V lost 6 bases and J 3 bases, leaving 23 bases between the germline ends. The CDR3 is 16 residues long. The CDR3 region is CSASQGHKGVYYGYTF. The CDR3 DNA sequence: TGCAGTGCGAGTCAGGGGCATAAGGGCGTCTACTATGGCTACACCTTC.

This chain uses TRBV28 with TRBJ1-2; TRBD1 matches at 12 bases. The CDR3 consists of 15 residues. Trimming removed 11 bases from V and 5 bases from J; junction bases left unmatched: 12. Germline V gene sequence: CDR1 MDHEN, CDR2 SYDVKM. The chain's CDR3 is CACLRDRGLVYGYTF. In DNA, the CDR3 is TGTGCCTGCCTCCGGGACAGGGGGCTGGTTTATGGCTACACCTTC.

The rearrangement joins TRBV2 to TRBJ2-7, with D perhaps TRBD1 (6 bases). V was pared by 4 bases and J by 4 bases, with 17 bases between. The CDR3 spans 15 residues. The germline V gene has CDR1 SNHLY and CDR2 FYNNEI. The CDR3 region is CASSGVDRQPYEQYF. The CDR3 DNA reads as TGTGCCAGCAGTGGGGTAGACAGGCAACCGTACGAGCAGTACTTC.

The rearrangement links TRBV7-2 to TRBJ2-7, with 9 positions matching TRBD2. V dropped 8 bases and J dropped 2; count of bases not matched to a gene: 10. Germline loops: CDR1 SGHTA, CDR2 FQGNSA. The CDR3 has 15 amino acids. The CDR3 sequence is CASRNMAGGPYEQYF. Here the CDR3 DNA reads TGTGCCAGCCGAAACATGGCGGGAGGGCCCTACGAGCAGTACTTC.

The V gene is TRBV6-6, the J gene TRBJ2-7; D gene uncertain. V was trimmed by 4 bases and J by 12 bases, leaving 13 bases between them. The length of the CDR3 is 11 residues. Germline V gives CDR1 MNHNY, CDR2 SVGAGI (reference sequence). CDR3 nucleotide sequence: TGTGCCAGCAGTTTACCGCCCCACTGGTACTTC. Translation: CASSLPPHWYF.

The genes are TRBV5-1 and TRBJ2-7, with 13 bases identical to TRBD2. CDR1 SGHRS and CDR2 YFSETQ come from the germline V gene. With 3 bases clipped from V and 2 bases from J, the junction kept 11 bases outside the gene matches. CDR3 size: 18 residues. As DNA, the CDR3 is TGCGCCAGCAGCTCCCCGGGGACTAGCGGGACCTTTACCTACGAGCAGTACTTC. Translation gives CASSSPGTSGTFTYEQYF.

CDR3 loop: CASCDPGTGPDTQYF. The CDR3 nucleotides read TGTGCCAGCTGTGACCCCGGGACAGGGCCCGATACGCAGTATTTT. The chain has TRBV7-9 and TRBJ2-3; TRBD1 matches at 9 bases. The J segment lost 6 bases and the V segment lost 8 bases, leaving 12 bases of the junction unmatched. CDR1 is SEHNR and CDR2 is FQNEAQ in the germline V gene (reference sequence). The CDR3 is made up of 15 amino acids.

The V and J genes are TRBV20-1 and TRBJ1-6; tentatively, D is TRBD1 (5 bases). This CDR3 is 14 amino acids long. Looked up from germline, CDR1 is DFQATT and CDR2 is SNEGSKA (reference sequence). The germline V and J ends were trimmed by 1 base and 7 bases, with 11 bases remaining between them. The CDR3: CSARAGTRNSPLHF. DNA for the CDR3: TGCAGTGCTAGAGCCGGGACTCGAAATTCACCCCTCCACTTT.

This clonotype was seen more than once but under ten times. The chain employs TRBV25-1 and TRBJ2-5; no reliable D call. Trimming shortened V by 6 bases and J by 5 bases, and 28 bases separated the two germline ends. The CDR3 runs 18 residues. The germline V gene has CDR1 MGHDK and CDR2 SYGVNS. The CDR3 loop reads CASSPNPRAIKRNETQYF. For the CDR3, the DNA is TGTGCCAGCAGCCCCAATCCTCGGGCCATAAAAAGAAACGAGACCCAGTACTTC.

This clonotype was counted a few times. The rearrangement links TRBV20-1 to TRBJ2-1, with D unresolved. Trimming pared 6 bases from V and 15 bases from J, leaving 18 bases between. Germline lookup yields CDR1 DFQATT and CDR2 SNEGSKA (reference sequence). This CDR3 contains 11 residues. This CDR3 reads CSALKGRLPFF. The CDR3 DNA sequence: TGCAGTGCCCTCAAAGGTCGTCTCCCGTTCTTC.

This rearrangement joins TRBV9 to TRBJ2-3; 10 bases match TRBD2. The CDR3 runs to 17 residues. Germline V lookup: CDR1 SGDLS, CDR2 YYNGEE. The V and J ends lost 3 bases and 6 bases, in that order; junction bases with no gene match: 13. The CDR3 loop is CASSAGAASGGKDTQYF. CDR3 bases: TGTGCCAGCAGCGCCGGCGCAGCTAGCGGGGGTAAGGATACGCAGTATTTT.

This chain connects TRBV21-1 to TRBJ2-1; the table's D call, TRBD1, was not checked against the DNA. The DNA end is more similar to TRBJ2-7, so the J call may be wrong. TRBV21-1 counts as a pseudogene. The CDR3 loop spans 17 amino acids. This chain's CDR3 is CASSYRDTNSSYNEQYF. The CDR3 bases are TGTGCCAGCAGCTACCGGGACACCAATAGCTCCTACAATGAGCAGTACTTC.

As regards this clonotype: The DNA is left out, because the CDR3 cannot be placed on it with certainty; the CDR3 is given as TCRdb lists it. This chain joins TRBV12-3 or TRBV12-4 and TRBJ2-3; the DNA was not used to check the table's D call, TRBD1. A total of 14 residues make up the CDR3, ends included. This CDR3 reads CASSFGAGTDTKYF.

The chain employs TRBV5-1 and TRBJ2-3, with D uncertain. Germline CDR1 and CDR2: SGHRS and YFSETQ. This CDR3 region has 14 residues. V was shortened by 0 bases and J by 4 bases, with 9 bases between the two germline ends. The CDR3 nucleotides read TGCGCCAGCAGCTTGGCCCGGTTGGCAGATACGCAGTATTTT. As protein: CASSLARLADTQYF.

This clonotype was counted at least ten times. The chain is built from TRBV14 and TRBJ2-2; D is possibly TRBD2 (5 bases). Germline assignment: CDR1 SGHDN and CDR2 FVKESK. The ends were cut back, 3 bases at V and 1 base at J, with 9 bases in the middle. The CDR3 covers 15 residues. The CDR3 region is CASSQHGGNTGELFF. CDR3 DNA: TGTGCCAGCAGCCAGCACGGAGGGAACACCGGGGAGCTGTTTTTT.

The chain employs TRBV2 and TRBJ2-7, with 7 bases aligning to TRBD2. Germline CDR1 is SNHLY and CDR2 is FYNNEI. The V and J ends lost 6 bases and 5 bases, in that order; junction bases with no gene match: 4. The CDR3 runs 12 residues. The CDR3 coding sequence is TGTGCCAGCAGCGGACTAGTCCACGAGCAGTACTTC. This gives the protein CASSGLVHEQYF.

The V and J genes are TRBV6-2 or TRBV6-3 and TRBJ2-7; 11 positions match TRBD2. This CDR3 has 16 amino acids. The trim removed 2 bases at V and 5 bases at J, leaving 8 bases unmatched. Germline CDR1 MNHEY, CDR2 SVGEGT. The CDR3 nucleotides are TGTGCCAGCAGTTACCCACTAGCGGGAGCTGTGGACGAGCAGTACTTC. Its translation is CASSYPLAGAVDEQYF.

The V gene is TRBV9, the J gene TRBJ2-3; 8 bases map to TRBD2. Per the germline V gene, CDR1 is SGDLS and CDR2 is YYNGEE. V lost 0 bases, J lost 3 bases, and 6 bases stayed unmatched. The CDR3 spans 16 residues. The CDR3 region is CASSVGAGGGTDTQYF. The CDR3 DNA sequence: TGTGCCAGCAGCGTAGGGGCGGGAGGTGGGACAGATACGCAGTATTTT. Complete variable domain (other parts from reference TRBV9 and TRBJ2-3): DSGVTQTPKHLITATGQRVTLRCSPRSGDLSVYWYQQSLDQGLQFLIQYYNGEERAKGNILERFSAQQFPDLHSELNLSSLELGDSALYFCASSVGAGGGTDTQYFGPGTRLTVL.

This clonotype was counted a few times. The rearrangement uses TRBV9 and TRBJ2-1; TRBD2 aligns across 10 bases. The CDR3 spans 18 residues. The germline gives CDR1 SGDLS, CDR2 YYNGEE. After removal of 0 bases from V and 9 bases from J, the junction contained 15 bases not matched to a gene. The DNA for the CDR3 is TGTGCCAGCAGCGTAGCTACCGGGGGTAGCGGGGGGTTTATTGAGCAGTTCTTC. Translating gives CASSVATGGSGGFIEQFF.

To note about this clonotype: The junction shows a germline mismatch at one end, possibly a read error. The chain joins TRBV5-1 to TRBJ2-3; D is perhaps TRBD2 (5 bases). CDR3 length: 17 residues. CDR1 is SGHRS and CDR2 is YFSETQ in the germline V gene. CDR3 DNA: TGCGCCGGCAGCTTCCGTAGCGACGGGTTGTTTTCAGATACGCAGTATTTT. This translates into CAGSFRSDGLFSDTQYF.